This T cell receptor (beta chain) was captured by sequencing in a study of T cell repertoires in cytomegalovirus infection. Study in general: Public TCR beta signatures were indicative of both CMV infection and a matching HLA type. Overall study results and limits: The ex vivo response was dominated by HLA-C-restricted CMV-specific TCR beta clonotypes. Of the TCR beta families, the public ones yielded a cumulative frequency that identified carriers of CMV plus the relevant HLA.

Unmatched junction bases numbered 6, after V lost 5 bases and J lost 6 bases. This CDR3 region has 13 residues. Germline loops: CDR1 SGHRS, CDR2 YFSETQ. On this clonotype: Its antigen remains unidentified.

A single record per CDR3 protein comes from TCRdb applying MiXCR to the reads. The data contain hundreds of thousands of distinct CDR3 sequences, roughly 15% of them singletons. Input material: PBMCs. The receptor's source is a human donor in good health (CMV status not recorded). Some clones in this sample may be carry-over from other donors' samples. This chain uses TRBV5-1 with TRBJ2-3; the match to TRBD1 covers 7 bases. CDR3 sequence reads: CASRNRGHDTQYF. Written as DNA, the CDR3 is TGCGCCAGCAGGAACAGGGGACACGATACGCAGTATTTT.